The 4 T cell receptor beta chains in this list originate from one sample, sequenced in a study of cytomegalovirus exposure and HLA in healthy donors. The PCR had 60 Vbeta and 13 Jbeta primers. The table came from immunoSEQ multiplex PCR; TCRdb's copy has only in-frame clones and leaves some out. The table shows fewer than 350,000 clones, with about 90% occurring only once. The sequenced sample consisted of PBMCs. All receptors derive from a young woman in good health and CMV-seronegative.

The V and J genes are TRBV7-8 and TRBJ2-7, with 7 positions matching TRBD1. This CDR3 is 14 amino acids long. Germline CDR1 SGHVS, CDR2 FQNEAQ. J gave up 4 bases and V 5 bases, and 8 bases lay outside the gene matches. The chain's CDR3 is CASSRLGTEYEQYF. Here the CDR3 DNA reads TGTGCCAGCAGCCGCCTCGGGACAGAGTACGAGCAGTACTTC.

CDR3 residues: CASRPTSGVVYEQYF. As DNA, the CDR3 is TGTGCCAGCAGACCTACTAGCGGGGTCGTCTACGAGCAGTACTTC. The genes are TRBV6-1 and TRBJ2-7; TRBD2 agrees at 10 bases. The CDR3 sequence is 15 residues long. The junction had 8 bases not matched to a gene; V was cut back by 6 bases and J by 3 bases. Looked up from germline, CDR1 is MNHNS and CDR2 is SASEGT.

The V and J genes are TRBV5-1 and TRBJ2-7, with 8 positions matching TRBD1. The V and J ends lost 4 bases and 3 bases, in that order; junction bases with no gene match: 12. The CDR3 runs to 16 residues. Germline CDR1 is SGHRS and CDR2 is YFSETQ. CDR3 bases: TGCGCCAGCAGCCGACTCAGGGGGCCGGGGAACTACGAGCAGTACTTC. Translated: CASSRLRGPGNYEQYF.

The rearrangement links TRBV13 to TRBJ2-5; D gene unclear. Germline CDR1 is PRHDT and CDR2 is FYEKMQ (reference sequence). Trimming took off 5 bases at V and 5 bases at J, with 12 bases between the two ends. The CDR3 has 13 residues. CDR3 residues: CASSPRHWETQYF. As DNA, the CDR3 is TGTGCCAGCAGCCCGAGGCATTGGGAGACCCAGTACTTC.